The 32 T cell receptor beta chains presented below share a single source sample, sequenced in a study of T cells in Graves' hyperthyroidism and ophthalmopathy. The TCR beta CDR3 regions underwent amplification using RNA transcripts as the source. During a first-round RT-PCR of the TCR CDR3, the HTBI primer set was used. TCRdb recomputed calls from the multiplex PCR reads with MiXCR, one row per CDR3 protein. The data contain under 400,000 distinct CDR3 sequences, around 18% of them singletons. Material for sequencing was blood. All receptors derive from a woman aged 40 to 50 with Graves' ophthalmopathy.

There are many counts of this clonotype. CDR3 sequence reads: CAWSRSSSGSYEQYF. In DNA, the CDR3 is TGTGCCTGGAGCCGGTCGTCCAGCGGGAGCTACGAGCAGTACTTC. V and J are TRBV30 and TRBJ2-7; 8 bases are a match to TRBD2. In germline, CDR1 is GTSNPN, CDR2 SVGIG (reference sequence). The CDR3 consists of 15 residues. V shed 3 bases, J shed 3 bases, and the junction held 10 bases outside the gene matches.

The chain couples TRBV28 to TRBJ1-1; D may be TRBD1 (5 bases). Germline CDR1 MDHEN, CDR2 SYDVKM. This CDR3 is 14 amino acids long. V was cut by 8 bases and J by 5 bases, with 18 bases left in between. The CDR3 DNA is TGTGCCAGCCCCAGGGCAGGGAGGAGGACTGAAGCTTTCTTT. The encoded protein is CASPRAGRRTEAFF.

About this clonotype: One base away lies a much larger clone, so this may be a sequencing read error. CDR3 loop: CASSFEANYGYTF. The CDR3 nucleotides are TGTGCCAGCAGTTTTGAGGCTAACTATGGCTACACCTTC. The chain has TRBV12-3 or TRBV12-4 and TRBJ1-2; D is unresolved. The CDR3 consists of 13 residues. V was shortened by 3 bases and J by 0 bases, with 5 bases between the two germline ends.

This clonotype appeared many times. The genes are TRBV7-2 and TRBJ1-5; no clear D. Looked up from germline, CDR1 is SGHTA and CDR2 is FQGNSA. The V end was cut by 3 bases, the J end by 7 bases, with 10 bases between. The CDR3 sequence is 13 residues long. CDR3 nucleotides: TGTGCCAGCAGCTTCGGGTGGGTCCAGCCCCAGCATTTT. Protein sequence: CASSFGWVQPQHF.

This clonotype was counted between two and nine times. V gene TRBV3-1 combines with J gene TRBJ2-2; 12 bases match TRBD2. The CDR3 is 20 amino acids. Germline assignment: CDR1 LGHDT and CDR2 YNNKEL (reference sequence). J was trimmed by 7 bases and V by 0 bases; bases with no gene match: 15. CDR3 region: CASSQDPRTSGRSNSGELFF. In nucleotides, the CDR3 is TGTGCCAGCAGCCAAGACCCCCGTACTAGCGGGAGGTCGAATAGCGGGGAGCTGTTTTTT. Based on the CDR3 plus reference TRBV3-1 and TRBJ2-2, the full variable domain is DTAVSQTPKYLVTQMGNDKSIKCEQNLGHDTMYWYKQDSKKFLKIMFSYNNKELIINETVPNRFSPKSPDKAHLNLHINSLELGDSAVYFCASSQDPRTSGRSNSGELFFGEGSRLTVL.

This clonotype came up many times. The rearrangement uses TRBV7-2 and TRBJ2-4; the match to TRBD1 covers 9 bases. Trimming took 5 bases from V and 9 from J; bases not matched to a gene: 11. This CDR3 contains 15 residues. The germline V gene has CDR1 SGHTA and CDR2 FQGNSA. CDR3 protein: CASSPSGDRVGIQYF. The DNA for the CDR3 is TGTGCCAGCAGCCCCTCAGGGGACAGGGTTGGCATTCAGTACTTC. The full variable domain, its missing parts supplied by reference TRBV7-2 and TRBJ2-4, is GAGVSQSPSNKVTEKGKDVELRCDPISGHTALYWYRQSLGQGLEFLIYFQGNSAPDKSGLPSDRFSAERTGGSVSTLTIQRTQQEDSAVYLCASSPSGDRVGIQYFGAGTRLSVL.

This clonotype was seen a handful of times. This chain connects TRBV7-9 to TRBJ2-7, with D uncertain. V lost 4 bases and J lost 6, with 16 bases in between. This CDR3 has 14 residues. Germline values: CDR1 SEHNR, CDR2 FQNEAQ (reference sequence). The CDR3 here is CASSSVKFRREQYF. The CDR3 region has the DNA TGTGCCAGCAGCTCCGTGAAATTTCGGCGCGAGCAGTACTTC.

This clonotype was counted many times. The DNA for the CDR3 is TGCGCCAGCAGCTCGAACGGATTTGGCTACACCTTC. Translation gives CASSSNGFGYTF. The chain employs TRBV5-1 and TRBJ1-2; D not certain. Germline loops: CDR1 SGHRS, CDR2 YFSETQ. The V gene lost 3 bases and the J gene lost 7 bases, with 10 bases spanning the gap. The CDR3 has 12 amino acids.

Many counts were recorded for this clonotype. The V and J genes are TRBV6-2 or TRBV6-3 and TRBJ2-7, with 7 bases fitting TRBD2. The CDR3 has 16 amino acids. With 8 bases clipped from V and 3 bases from J, the junction kept 16 bases outside the gene matches. Germline V gene data show CDR1 as MNHEY and CDR2 as SVGEGT. The CDR3 nucleotides are TGTGCCAGCTCTGACCCCGATGGGGGGGGTCTCTACGAGCAGTACTTC. It yields the protein CASSDPDGGGLYEQYF.

This clonotype came up many times. The chain employs TRBV6-5 and TRBJ2-1; no definite D call. The CDR3 is 15 amino acids. Germline loops: CDR1 MNHEY, CDR2 SVGAGI. Trimming took 0 bases from V and 7 from J, leaving 13 bases between them. The CDR3 bases are TGTGCCAGCAGTTACTCGGACGAAGGCCCAAATGAGCAGTTCTTC. Residues: CASSYSDEGPNEQFF.

The sample holds many counts of this clonotype. This sequence joins TRBV6-1 and TRBJ1-1; TRBD1 is a possible D gene (5 bases). Trimming took 6 bases from V and 5 from J, leaving 19 bases between them. Germline loops: CDR1 MNHNS, CDR2 SASEGT. CDR3 length equals 15 residues. CDR3 protein: CASRTHKSGSTEAFF. In nucleotides, the CDR3 is TGTGCCAGCAGAACACACAAGTCAGGGAGTACTGAAGCTTTCTTT.

In its sample, this clonotype was seen many times. The V call is TRBV3-1, the J call TRBJ1-2; the D gene is possibly TRBD1 (5 bases). Trimming took off 0 bases at V and 1 base at J, with 6 bases between the two ends. The CDR3 totals 14 residues. Looked up from germline, CDR1 is LGHDT and CDR2 is YNNKEL (reference sequence). The CDR3 here is CASSQDDSNYGYTF. Here the CDR3 DNA reads TGTGCCAGCAGCCAAGACGACAGTAACTATGGCTACACCTTC. Filled out from reference TRBV3-1 and TRBJ1-2, the complete variable domain reads DTAVSQTPKYLVTQMGNDKSIKCEQNLGHDTMYWYKQDSKKFLKIMFSYNNKELIINETVPNRFSPKSPDKAHLNLHINSLELGDSAVYFCASSQDDSNYGYTFGSGTRLTVV.

This clonotype has ten or more counts. V gene TRBV29-1 combines with J gene TRBJ1-2; 8 bases are shared with TRBD1. This CDR3 has 14 amino acids. After removal of 8 bases from V and 10 bases from J, the junction contained 18 bases not matched to a gene. CDR1 is SQVTM, CDR2 ANQGSEA, per germline. In nucleotides, the CDR3 is TGCAGCCAACCGGGCAGGGGGCGCGCTTTGGACTACACCTTC. This codes for CSQPGRGRALDYTF.

About this clonotype itself: A clone one base away is much larger, so this may be a read error. As the CDR3 is not closed by the conserved phenylalanine or tryptophan, this likely results from a read error. J is TRBJ1-1 and V is TRBV19; D is uncertain. CDR3 length equals 14 residues. Trimming pared 2 bases from V and 1 base from J, leaving 8 bases between. Germline V lookup: CDR1 LNHDA, CDR2 SQIVND (reference sequence). The DNA of the CDR3 is TGTGCCAGTAGTATAATGGGGTCGAACACTGAAGCTTTCCTT. Its translation: CASSIMGSNTEAFL.

This clonotype occurred many times. The gene calls are TRBV19 and TRBJ2-5; the match to TRBD1 covers 9 bases. Germline CDR1 is LNHDA and CDR2 is SQIVND (reference sequence). This CDR3 region has 15 residues. After removal of 4 bases from V and 4 bases from J, the junction contained 7 bases not matched to a gene. This chain's CDR3 is CASSTYRGPGETQYF. CDR3 nucleotides: TGTGCCAGTAGTACGTACAGGGGGCCGGGAGAGACCCAGTACTTC.

This clonotype was counted many times. V is TRBV11-2 and J is TRBJ1-1, with D perhaps matching TRBD1 (5 bases). CDR1 is SGHAT, CDR2 FQNNGV, per germline. V lost 3 bases and J 1 base, leaving 18 bases between the germline ends. This CDR3 contains 17 residues. The CDR3 protein is CASSFSPGRRRNTEAFF. In DNA, the CDR3 is TGTGCCAGCAGCTTCTCCCCGGGACGGAGGAGGAACACTGAAGCTTTCTTT.

This clonotype has a count of ten or more. The chain links TRBV6-2 or TRBV6-3 to TRBJ2-7, with no clear D. The length of the CDR3 is 12 residues. The germline CDR1 and CDR2 sequences are MNHEY and SVGEGT. The V end lost 2 bases, the J end lost 5 bases, and 7 bases lay between the germline ends. CDR3 sequence (DNA): TGTGCCAGCAGTTACGGGGTTAACGAGCAGTACTTC. As protein: CASSYGVNEQYF.

In this sample, this clonotype turned up many times. The rearrangement joins TRBV9 to TRBJ2-5; D ambiguous. V was pared by 2 bases and J by 4 bases, with 9 bases between. The CDR3 spans 13 residues. The germline gives CDR1 SGDLS, CDR2 YYNGEE. CDR3 bases: TGTGCCAGCAGCGTTGGGAACGGAGAGACCCAGTACTTC. The encoded protein is CASSVGNGETQYF.

This clonotype was counted at least ten times. An end of the junction differs from the germline gene, which may be a read error. The V and J genes are TRBV7-9 and TRBJ1-1; D gene uncertain. CDR3 length equals 18 residues. The germline CDR1 and CDR2 sequences are SEHNR and FQNEAQ (reference sequence). CDR3 coding DNA: TGTGCCAGCGGCTTAGGTCGGGATTACAGTCTCATGAACACTGAAGCTTTCTTT. This gives the protein CASGLGRDYSLMNTEAFF.

In its sample, this clonotype was seen many times. DNA for the CDR3: TGCAGTGCTAGAGATAGACAGTTTAGCAATCAGCCCCAGCATTTT. Translating it yields CSARDRQFSNQPQHF. The chain joins TRBV20-1 to TRBJ1-5; TRBD1 is a possible D gene (5 bases). V gave up 0 bases and J gave up 0 bases, with 9 bases separating them. The CDR3 has 15 residues. Germline V gene sequence: CDR1 DFQATT, CDR2 SNEGSKA (reference sequence).

The rearrangement joins TRBV6-1 to TRBJ2-5; no clear D. Germline V gene sequence: CDR1 MNHNS, CDR2 SASEGT. This CDR3 is 14 amino acids long. V was shortened by 0 bases and J by 5 bases, with 10 bases between the two germline ends. CDR3: CASSEAGPRETQYF. CDR3 nucleotide sequence: TGTGCCAGCAGTGAAGCAGGGCCCCGCGAGACCCAGTACTTC.

The rearrangement uses TRBV28 and TRBJ1-1, with a tentative D call TRBD1 (6 bases). Germline V CDR1 and CDR2: MDHEN, SYDVKM. V lost 4 bases and J lost 2, with 14 bases in between. This CDR3 has 15 amino acids. The CDR3 spells CASSSQGAVNTEAFF. CDR3 nucleotides: TGTGCCAGCAGTTCACAGGGAGCAGTAAACACTGAAGCTTTCTTT.

V gene TRBV14 combines with J gene TRBJ2-7, with 7 nucleotides matching TRBD1. CDR1 is SGHDN and CDR2 is FVKESK in the germline V gene. CDR3 length: 13 amino acids. Losses at the gene ends were 1 base for V and 13 bases for J; bases not matched to a gene: 10. The CDR3 protein is CASSQALPQGLYF. The CDR3 bases are TGTGCCAGCAGCCAAGCTCTTCCACAGGGGCTCTACTTC.

This clonotype was found many times. CDR3 amino acids: CSGGVSGRADTEAFF. Here the CDR3 DNA reads TGCAGCGGGGGGGTTTCAGGGCGGGCGGACACTGAAGCTTTCTTT. This chain links TRBV29-1 with TRBJ1-1; maybe TRBD1 (5 bases). V was pared by 7 bases and J by 3 bases, with 21 bases between. In germline, CDR1 is SQVTM, CDR2 ANQGSEA. The CDR3 loop spans 15 amino acids.

Many counts were recorded for this clonotype. This chain links TRBV6-5 with TRBJ1-2, with D perhaps matching TRBD1 (5 bases). CDR3 size: 15 residues. From germline, CDR1 is MNHEY and CDR2 SVGAGI. Deletions cut 4 bases from V and 3 bases from J, with 15 bases between. DNA for the CDR3: TGTGCCAGCAGTTCACCTAGACAGAGCGACTATGGCTACACCTTC. Protein product: CASSSPRQSDYGYTF.

The chain joins TRBV6-1 to TRBJ1-1; D unclear. The V gene's germline CDR1 is MNHNS and CDR2 SASEGT. V lost 11 bases and J lost 0, with 16 bases in between. This CDR3 region has 14 residues. The chain's CDR3 is CASMGGLVNTEAFF. The CDR3 bases are TGTGCCTCAATGGGAGGGTTGGTGAACACTGAAGCTTTCTTT.

This sequence joins TRBV19 and TRBJ1-5; TRBD1 matches 7 bases. CDR3 size: 17 residues. With 5 bases clipped from V and 5 bases from J, the junction kept 15 bases outside the gene matches. CDR1 and CDR2 from the germline V gene are LNHDA and SQIVND (reference sequence). The CDR3 loop is CASSRDGTARLHQPQHF. The CDR3 nucleotides read TGTGCCAGTAGTCGGGACGGGACAGCCCGTCTTCATCAGCCCCAGCATTTT.

The table lists this clonotype with many counts. The chain uses TRBV15 and TRBJ1-5, with D unresolved. The V gene's germline CDR1 is LNHNV and CDR2 YYDKDF (reference sequence). The V and J ends lost 4 bases and 5 bases respectively, with 6 bases between them. The CDR3 extends over 12 amino acids. The CDR3 nucleotides read TGTGCCACCAGCAAGATAGATCAGCCCCAGCATTTT. Its protein is CATSKIDQPQHF. Full variable domain (missing parts from reference TRBV15 and TRBJ1-5): DAMVIQNPRYQVTQFGKPVTLSCSQTLNHNVMYWYQQKSSQAPKLLFHYYDKDFNNEADTPDNFQSRRPNTSFCFLDIRSPGLGDTAMYLCATSKIDQPQHFGDGTRLSIL.

The chain links TRBV30 to TRBJ1-3; D gene uncertain. Deletions cut 0 bases from V and 5 bases from J, with 17 bases between. Germline V gene lookup returns CDR1 GTSNPN and CDR2 SVGIG (reference sequence). The CDR3 has 16 amino acids. The CDR3 coding sequence is TGTGCCTGGAGTGTATGGGCCCCCGACGCGCGAAACACCATATATTTT. Encoded protein: CAWSVWAPDARNTIYF.

The J gene is TRBJ2-7, the V gene TRBV6-1; D is undetermined. Trimming took off 11 bases at V and 1 base at J, with 9 bases between the two ends. The germline CDR1 and CDR2 sequences are MNHNS and SASEGT. There are 11 residues in the CDR3. CDR3 amino acids: CALEKSYEQYF. The CDR3 bases are TGTGCCTTGGAAAAGTCCTACGAGCAGTACTTC.

This clonotype was counted at least ten times. The V gene is TRBV30, the J gene TRBJ1-6; 9 nucleotides align to TRBD1. Germline CDR1 is GTSNPN and CDR2 is SVGIG (reference sequence). This CDR3 region has 15 residues. The V segment lost 2 bases and the J segment 9 bases; nucleotides outside the gene matches: 8. In DNA, the CDR3 is TGTGCCTGGAGTCTGGCGGGACAGGGTGTTTCACCCCTCCACTTT. Encoded protein: CAWSLAGQGVSPLHF.

This clonotype was observed at least ten times. This rearrangement joins TRBV10-3 to TRBJ1-5, with D uncertain. V dropped 0 bases and J dropped 0 bases, with 6 bases sitting between them. The CDR3 has 15 amino acids. Germline V CDR1 and CDR2: ENHRY, SYGVKD. The CDR3 spells CAISESNLSNQPQHF. The CDR3, as DNA: TGTGCCATCAGTGAGTCGAACCTTAGCAATCAGCCCCAGCATTTT.